This T cell receptor (beta chain) was captured by sequencing in a study of human T cells and chemical hapten exposure. V lost 4 bases, J lost 3 bases, and 5 bases lay in between. The CDR3 has 12 amino acids. From germline, CDR1 is LGHDT and CDR2 YNNKEL (reference sequence). The time point is: pre-sensitization, week 0. Documented treatment: therapeutic diphenylcyclopropenone sensitization with weekly scalp DPC. TCRdb itself ran the RACE reads through MiXCR, one entry per CDR3 protein. The table has around 330,000 distinct CDR3 sequences, around 5.5% seen once. The source material was whole blood, sampled in connection with sensitization to the hapten diphenylcyclopropenone (DPC). The origin of this receptor is a young woman with alopecia areata. Some clones in this sample may be carry-over from other donors' samples. The chain couples TRBV3-1 to TRBJ2-3; D is unclear. The CDR3 reads CASSLWTDTQYF. The CDR3 coding sequence is TGTGCCAGCAGCCTATGGACAGATACGCAGTATTTT.